A single T cell receptor beta chain is shown here with its context. These data are taken from a study of control samples from healthy donors and cancer patients. Profiling relied on immunoSEQ multiplex PCR, and the TCRdb table lists in-frame clones only, not all of them. The table shows roughly 40,000 clones, with less than 90% occurring only once. The CDR3 spans 14 residues. The V and J ends lost 6 bases and 4 bases respectively, with 15 bases between them. CDR1 and CDR2 from the germline V gene are SNHLY and FYNNEI. The gene calls are TRBV2 and TRBJ1-2, with D possibly matching TRBD1 (6 bases). This TCR derives from a man aged 55 to 70 in good health. The sample taken for sequencing was blood. The CDR3 DNA reads TGTGCCAGCAGCGATCCAGGGGAGGTCTATGGCTACACCTTC. This gives the protein CASSDPGEVYGYTF.